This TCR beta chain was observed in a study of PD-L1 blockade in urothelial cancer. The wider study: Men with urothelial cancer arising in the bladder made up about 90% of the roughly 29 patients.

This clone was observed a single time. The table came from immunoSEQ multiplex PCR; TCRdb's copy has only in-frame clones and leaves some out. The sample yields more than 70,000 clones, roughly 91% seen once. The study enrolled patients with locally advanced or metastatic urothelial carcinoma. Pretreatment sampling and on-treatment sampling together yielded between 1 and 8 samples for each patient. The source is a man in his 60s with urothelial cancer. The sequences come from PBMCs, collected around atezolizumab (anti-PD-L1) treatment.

CDR3 loop: CAISESTSGSADTQYF. DNA for the CDR3: TGTGCCATCAGTGAGTCGACTAGCGGGAGTGCTGATACGCAGTATTTT. The chain is built from TRBV10-3 and TRBJ2-3; 12 positions agree with TRBD2. J gave up 6 bases and V 0 bases, and 4 bases lay outside the gene matches. Germline-derived CDR1 and CDR2 are ENHRY and SYGVKD. The CDR3 runs 16 residues.